This T cell receptor beta chain came from a study of blood T cell repertoires in COVID-19. Sequenced by immunoSEQ multiplex PCR; TCRdb stores in-frame clones only, minus some. This sample has 100,000 to 150,000 clones; 65% to 90% occur once, and the top ten carry over 25%. The CDR3 runs to 17 residues. After removal of 7 bases from V and 3 bases from J, the junction contained 15 bases not matched to a gene. Germline values: CDR1 SGHTS, CDR2 YDEGEE. The genes are TRBV5-8 and TRBJ2-7; 11 bases agree with TRBD1. The sequence came from a woman of 80 years or more with acute or convalescent COVID-19. Sequenced material: peripheral blood. CDR3 amino acids: CASSIGGGQGGDYEQYF. The CDR3 DNA is TGTGCCAGCTCAATTGGTGGGGGACAGGGGGGAGACTACGAGCAGTACTTC.